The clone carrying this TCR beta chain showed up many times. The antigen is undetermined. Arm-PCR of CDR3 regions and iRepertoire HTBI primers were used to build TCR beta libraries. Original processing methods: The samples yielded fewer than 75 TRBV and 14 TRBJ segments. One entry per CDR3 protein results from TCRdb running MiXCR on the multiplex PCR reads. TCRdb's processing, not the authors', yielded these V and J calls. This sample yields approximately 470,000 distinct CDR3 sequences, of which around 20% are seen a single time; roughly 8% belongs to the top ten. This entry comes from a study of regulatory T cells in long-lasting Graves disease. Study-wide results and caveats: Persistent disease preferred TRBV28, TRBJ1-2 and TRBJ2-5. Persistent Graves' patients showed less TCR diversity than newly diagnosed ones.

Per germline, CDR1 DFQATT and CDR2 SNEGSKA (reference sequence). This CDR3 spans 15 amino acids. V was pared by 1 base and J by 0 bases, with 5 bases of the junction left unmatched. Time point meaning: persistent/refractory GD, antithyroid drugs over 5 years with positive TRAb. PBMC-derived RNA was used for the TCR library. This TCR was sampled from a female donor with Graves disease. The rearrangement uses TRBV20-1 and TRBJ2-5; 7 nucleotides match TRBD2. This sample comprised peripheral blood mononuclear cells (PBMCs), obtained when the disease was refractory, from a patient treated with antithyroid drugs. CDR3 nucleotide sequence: TGCAGTGCTAGAGTTCTAGCGGTGTACCAAGAGACCCAGTACTTC. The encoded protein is CSARVLAVYQETQYF.